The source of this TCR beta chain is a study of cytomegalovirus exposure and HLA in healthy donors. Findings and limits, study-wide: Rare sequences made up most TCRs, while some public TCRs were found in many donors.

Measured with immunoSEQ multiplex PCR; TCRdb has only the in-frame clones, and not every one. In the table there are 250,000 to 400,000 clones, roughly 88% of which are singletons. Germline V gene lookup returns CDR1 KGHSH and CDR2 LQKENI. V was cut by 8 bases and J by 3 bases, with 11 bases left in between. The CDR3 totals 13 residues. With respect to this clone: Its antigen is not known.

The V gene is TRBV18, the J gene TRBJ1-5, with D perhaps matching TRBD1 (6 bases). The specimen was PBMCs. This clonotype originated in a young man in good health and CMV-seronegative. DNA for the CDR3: TGTGCCAGCAAAGACAGGAACAATCAGCCCCAGCATTTT. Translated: CASKDRNNQPQHF.